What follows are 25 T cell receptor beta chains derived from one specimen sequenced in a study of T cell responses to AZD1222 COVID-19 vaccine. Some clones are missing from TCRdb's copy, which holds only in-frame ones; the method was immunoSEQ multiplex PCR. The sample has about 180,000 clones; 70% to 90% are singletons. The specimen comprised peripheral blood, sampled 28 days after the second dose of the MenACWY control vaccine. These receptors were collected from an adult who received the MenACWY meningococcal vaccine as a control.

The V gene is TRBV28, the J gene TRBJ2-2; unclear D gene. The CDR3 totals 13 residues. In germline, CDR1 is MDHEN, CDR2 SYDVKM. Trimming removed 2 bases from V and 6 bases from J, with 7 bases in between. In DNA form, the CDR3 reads TGTGCCAGCAGTTTAAGGGTCCCCGGGGAGCTGTTTTTT. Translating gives CASSLRVPGELFF.

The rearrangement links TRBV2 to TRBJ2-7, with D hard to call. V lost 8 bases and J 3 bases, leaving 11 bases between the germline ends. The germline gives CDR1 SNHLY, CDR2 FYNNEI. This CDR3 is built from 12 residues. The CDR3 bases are TGTGCCAGCCATTCGACTGGCTACGAGCAGTACTTC. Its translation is CASHSTGYEQYF.

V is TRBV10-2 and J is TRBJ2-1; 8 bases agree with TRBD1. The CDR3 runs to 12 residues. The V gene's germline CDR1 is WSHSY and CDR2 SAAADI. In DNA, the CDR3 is TGCGCGTCCCAAACAGGGGGGAATGAGCAGTTCTTC. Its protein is CASQTGGNEQFF.

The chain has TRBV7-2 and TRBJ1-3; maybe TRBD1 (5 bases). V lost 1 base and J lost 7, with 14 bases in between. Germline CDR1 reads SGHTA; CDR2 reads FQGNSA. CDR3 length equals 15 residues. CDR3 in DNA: TGTGCCAGCAGCTTAGGTGGGGCCACCCTGAACACCATATATTTT. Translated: CASSLGGATLNTIYF. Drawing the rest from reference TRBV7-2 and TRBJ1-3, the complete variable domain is GAGVSQSPSNKVTEKGKDVELRCDPISGHTALYWYRQSLGQGLEFLIYFQGNSAPDKSGLPSDRFSAERTGGSVSTLTIQRTQQEDSAVYLCASSLGGATLNTIYFGEGSWLTVV.

Here the CDR3 reads CASSLGQGPYNEQFF. CDR3 bases: TGCGCCAGCAGCTTGGGACAGGGACCCTACAATGAGCAGTTCTTC. V and J are TRBV5-1 and TRBJ2-1; 7 bases match TRBD1. The CDR3 is 15 amino acids. With V trimmed by 0 bases and J by 2 bases, 2 bases remained unmatched. Germline V gene data show CDR1 as SGHRS and CDR2 as YFSETQ.

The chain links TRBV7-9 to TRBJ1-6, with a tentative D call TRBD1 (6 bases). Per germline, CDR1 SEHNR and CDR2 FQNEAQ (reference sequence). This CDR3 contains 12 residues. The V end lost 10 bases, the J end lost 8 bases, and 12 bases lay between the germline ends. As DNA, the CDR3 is TGTGCCAAAAGACAGGCGGATTCACCCCTCCACTTT. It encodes CAKRQADSPLHF.

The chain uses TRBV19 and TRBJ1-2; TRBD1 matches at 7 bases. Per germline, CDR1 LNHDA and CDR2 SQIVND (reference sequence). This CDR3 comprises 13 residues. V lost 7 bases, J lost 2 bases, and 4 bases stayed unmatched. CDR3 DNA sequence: TGTGCCAGTACCCCGGGACAGAACTATGGCTACACCTTC. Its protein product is CASTPGQNYGYTF.

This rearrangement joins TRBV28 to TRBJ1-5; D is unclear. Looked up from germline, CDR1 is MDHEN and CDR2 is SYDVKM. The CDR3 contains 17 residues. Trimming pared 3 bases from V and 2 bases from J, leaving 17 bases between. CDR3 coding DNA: TGTGCCAGCAGTTTTTTATCTTCCGAGTTAGGCAATCAGCCCCAGCATTTT. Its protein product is CASSFLSSELGNQPQHF.

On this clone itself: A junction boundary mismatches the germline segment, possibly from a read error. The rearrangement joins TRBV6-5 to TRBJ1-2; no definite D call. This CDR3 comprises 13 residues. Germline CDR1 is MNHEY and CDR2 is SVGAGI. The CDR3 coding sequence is TGTGCCAGCGGCCCAGCGGGGTTCTATGGTTACACCTTC. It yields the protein CASGPAGFYGYTF.

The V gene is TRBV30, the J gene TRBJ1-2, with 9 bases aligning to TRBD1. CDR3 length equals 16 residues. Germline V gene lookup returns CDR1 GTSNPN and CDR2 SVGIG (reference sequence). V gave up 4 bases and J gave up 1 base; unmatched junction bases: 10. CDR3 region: CAWKDRGRNINYGYTF. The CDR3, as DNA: TGTGCCTGGAAGGACAGGGGCCGTAATATTAACTATGGCTACACCTTC.

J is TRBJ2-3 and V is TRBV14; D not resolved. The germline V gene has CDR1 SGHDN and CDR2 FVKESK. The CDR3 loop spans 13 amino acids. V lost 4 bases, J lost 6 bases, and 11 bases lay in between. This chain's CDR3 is CASSPDRYDTQYF. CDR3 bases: TGTGCCAGCAGCCCGGATAGGTACGATACGCAGTATTTT.

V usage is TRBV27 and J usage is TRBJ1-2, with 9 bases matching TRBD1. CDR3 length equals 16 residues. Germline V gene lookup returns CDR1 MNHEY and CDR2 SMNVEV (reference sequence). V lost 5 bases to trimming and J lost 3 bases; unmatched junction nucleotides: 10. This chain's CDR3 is CASSPKSGTGYYGYTF. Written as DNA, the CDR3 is TGTGCCAGCAGTCCCAAGTCCGGGACAGGGTACTATGGCTACACCTTC.

CDR3 region: CASSFTPNQPQHF. CDR3 in DNA: TGTGCCAGCAGCTTCACTCCTAATCAGCCCCAGCATTTT. The chain combines TRBV7-9 with TRBJ1-5; no firm D call. The CDR3 extends over 13 amino acids. Germline V CDR1 and CDR2: SEHNR, FQNEAQ (reference sequence). Trimming left V 3 bases short and J 4 bases short, with 7 bases between.

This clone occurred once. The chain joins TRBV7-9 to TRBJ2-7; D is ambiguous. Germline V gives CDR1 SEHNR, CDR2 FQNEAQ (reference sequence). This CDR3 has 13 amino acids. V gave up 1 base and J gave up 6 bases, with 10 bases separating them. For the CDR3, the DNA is TGTGCCAGCAGCTTAGGGTCCGATATCGAGCAGTACTTC. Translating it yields CASSLGSDIEQYF.

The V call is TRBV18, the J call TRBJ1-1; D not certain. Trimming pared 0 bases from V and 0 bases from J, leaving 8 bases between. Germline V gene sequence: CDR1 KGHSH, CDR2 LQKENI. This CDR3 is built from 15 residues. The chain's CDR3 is CASSPPSGVNTEAFF. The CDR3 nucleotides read TGTGCCAGCTCACCACCGTCAGGTGTGAACACTGAAGCTTTCTTT. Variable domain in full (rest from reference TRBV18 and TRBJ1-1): NAGVMQNPRHLVRRRGQEARLRCSPMKGHSHVYWYRQLPEEGLKFMVYLQKENIIDESGMPKERFSAEFPKEGPSILRIQQVVRGDSAAYFCASSPPSGVNTEAFFGQGTRLTVV.

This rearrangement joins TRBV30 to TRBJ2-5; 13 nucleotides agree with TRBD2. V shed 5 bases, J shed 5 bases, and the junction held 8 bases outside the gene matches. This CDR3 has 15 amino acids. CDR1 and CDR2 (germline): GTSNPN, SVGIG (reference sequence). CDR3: CAWGLAGVPRETQYF. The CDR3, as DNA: TGTGCCTGGGGACTAGCGGGAGTCCCCAGGGAGACCCAGTACTTC.

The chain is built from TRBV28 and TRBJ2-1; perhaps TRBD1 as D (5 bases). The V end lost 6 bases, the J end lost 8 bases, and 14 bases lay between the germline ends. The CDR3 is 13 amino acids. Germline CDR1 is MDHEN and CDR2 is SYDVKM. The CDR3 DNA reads TGTGCCAGCAGCGGACAACCCATGGATGAGCAGTTCTTC. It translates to CASSGQPMDEQFF.

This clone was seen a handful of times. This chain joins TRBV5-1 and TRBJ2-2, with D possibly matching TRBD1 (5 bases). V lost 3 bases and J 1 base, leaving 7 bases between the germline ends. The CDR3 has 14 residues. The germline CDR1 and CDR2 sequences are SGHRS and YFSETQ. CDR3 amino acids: CASSSDRNTGELFF. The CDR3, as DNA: TGCGCCAGCAGCTCCGACAGGAACACCGGGGAGCTGTTTTTT.

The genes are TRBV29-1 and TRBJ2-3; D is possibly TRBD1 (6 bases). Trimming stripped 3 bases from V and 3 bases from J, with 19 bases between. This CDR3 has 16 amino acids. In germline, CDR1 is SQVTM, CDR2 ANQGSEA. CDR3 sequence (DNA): TGCAGCGTTGATCCTACCAGGGGTGAGAGGACAGATACGCAGTATTTT. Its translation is CSVDPTRGERTDTQYF.

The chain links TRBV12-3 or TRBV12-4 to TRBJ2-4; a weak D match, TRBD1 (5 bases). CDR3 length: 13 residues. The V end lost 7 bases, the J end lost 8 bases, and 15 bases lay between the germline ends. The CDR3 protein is CASTWGPKDIQYF. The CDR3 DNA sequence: TGTGCCAGCACTTGGGGCCCGAAGGACATTCAGTACTTC.

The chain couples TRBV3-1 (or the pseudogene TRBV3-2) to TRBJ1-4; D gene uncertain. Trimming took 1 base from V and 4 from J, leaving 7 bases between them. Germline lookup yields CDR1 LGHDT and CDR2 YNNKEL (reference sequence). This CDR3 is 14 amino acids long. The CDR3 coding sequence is TGTGCCAGCAGCCAAGGCAGCCTTAATGAAAAACTGTTTTTT. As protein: CASSQGSLNEKLFF.

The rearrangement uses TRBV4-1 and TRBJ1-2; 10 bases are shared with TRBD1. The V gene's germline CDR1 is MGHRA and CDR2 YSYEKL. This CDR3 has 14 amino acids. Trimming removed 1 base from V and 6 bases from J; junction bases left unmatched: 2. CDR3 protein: CASSQGQGANGYTF. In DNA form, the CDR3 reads TGCGCCAGCAGCCAAGGACAGGGGGCGAATGGCTACACCTTC.

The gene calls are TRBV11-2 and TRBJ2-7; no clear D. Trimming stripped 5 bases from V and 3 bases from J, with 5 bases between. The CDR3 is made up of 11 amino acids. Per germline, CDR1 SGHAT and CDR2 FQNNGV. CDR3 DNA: TGTGCCAGCAGCCGAGTCTACGAGCAGTACTTC. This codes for CASSRVYEQYF.

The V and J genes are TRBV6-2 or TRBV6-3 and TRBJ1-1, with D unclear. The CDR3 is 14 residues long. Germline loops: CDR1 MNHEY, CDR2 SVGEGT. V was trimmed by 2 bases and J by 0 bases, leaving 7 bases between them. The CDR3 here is CASSYLTVNTEAFF. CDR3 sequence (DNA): TGTGCCAGCAGTTACCTAACAGTGAACACTGAAGCTTTCTTT.

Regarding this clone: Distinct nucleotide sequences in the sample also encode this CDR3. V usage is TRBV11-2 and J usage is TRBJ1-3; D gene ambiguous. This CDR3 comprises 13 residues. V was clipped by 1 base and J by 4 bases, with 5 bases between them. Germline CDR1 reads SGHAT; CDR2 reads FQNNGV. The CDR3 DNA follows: TGTGCCAGCAGCTTAGTGGAGGGAAACACCATATATTTT. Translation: CASSLVEGNTIYF.